These T cell receptor beta chains were read from a single sample in a study of regulatory T cells in long-lasting Graves disease. MiXCR, run by TCRdb on the multiplex PCR reads, gives a single entry per CDR3 protein. The sample shows about 660,000 distinct CDR3 sequences, approximately 31% of them seen only once. The sample in question was peripheral blood mononuclear cells (PBMCs), obtained when the disease was refractory, from a patient treated with antithyroid drugs. Every receptor here comes from a female donor with Graves disease. CDR3s leave out the opening cysteine and the closing phenylalanine or tryptophan. A clone size is listed for some rows: how often the clone was seen (once, few, many), or a class if it is expanded.

>TRBJ1-1|few|TRBV10-3
AISDSRQGMAF
>TRBJ1-5|many|TRBV6-1
ASSQGQNQPQH
>TRBJ2-7|few|TRBV5-1
ASSLPGTSGEQY
>TRBJ2-5|-|TRBV25-1
ASSEMASGYQETQY
>TRBJ2-2|-|TRBV5-1
ASSWGKPGLGELF
>TRBJ1-1|-|TRBV6-1
ASSEALGWTEAF
>TRBJ2-5|few|TRBV27
ASSSQGSQETQY
>TRBJ1-2|many|TRBV6-1
ASSQDRAGYGYT
>TRBJ2-5|few|TRBV5-1
ASSTQGEETQY
>TRBJ1-6|few|TRBV7-9
ASSYNNSPLH
>TRBJ2-2|-|TRBV7-2
ASSLAGAVTGELF
>TRBJ2-7|-|TRBV7-2
ASSFWGNEQY
>TRBJ1-6|few|TRBV3-1
ASSQRQESLH
>TRBJ1-1|many|TRBV12-3/TRBV12-4
ASSLIRDTEAF
>TRBJ1-1|-|TRBV6-1
ASSVEYYQVNTEAF
>TRBJ1-5|-|TRBV7-9
ASSPTTGYSNQPQH
>TRBJ1-2|-|TRBV5-1
ASSLSLQGAYGYT
>TRBJ1-4|few|TRBV20-1
SARATGGLNEKLF
>TRBJ1-1|many|TRBV28
ASSSREGVNTEAF
>TRBJ1-5|few|TRBV12-5
ASGLVGWDQPQH
>TRBJ2-5|-|TRBV7-9
ASSVGAAETQY
>TRBJ1-1|many|TRBV28
ASSAPGRRNTEAF
>TRBJ2-2|-|TRBV10-2
ASRQGLAGGPGELF
>TRBJ1-1|-|TRBV7-3
ASGRAGADTEAF
>TRBJ2-7|many|TRBV6-2/TRBV6-3
ASSYPTGGRIDEQY
>TRBJ1-5|-|TRBV20-1
SAREYGQGLQPQH
>TRBJ2-7|-|TRBV6-5
ASSYSPQGKCEQY
>TRBJ2-7|few|TRBV9
ASSVTGGVDYEQY
>TRBJ1-5|few|TRBV2
ASNYRGWNQPQH
>TRBJ2-5|-|TRBV28
ASSPAGGREQETQY
>TRBJ1-2|-|TRBV7-6
ASSKDPKNYGYT
>TRBJ1-5|few|TRBV13
ASLRVGSGQPQH
>TRBJ1-1|-|TRBV13
ASSLGVTGGAGSLNTEAF
>TRBJ2-2|many|TRBV2
ASGTSGNTGELF
>TRBJ2-7|-|TRBV6-5
ASSYSGTGAITYEQY
>TRBJ1-1|once|TRBV14
ASSLQGAYVWTEAF
>TRBJ2-7|many|TRBV5-6
ASRLAGDSYEQY
>TRBJ2-3|-|TRBV12-5
ASGKWGLTDTQY
>TRBJ2-7|many|TRBV11-1
ASSGDRIYEQY
>TRBJ1-6|-|TRBV15
ATSRDFGVDDNDNSPLH
>TRBJ2-7|few|TRBV7-3
ASSLRPGPYEQY
>TRBJ2-5|many|TRBV2
ASSAGEKETQY
>TRBJ2-7|few|TRBV7-3
ASSPTVPHEQY
>TRBJ2-7|many|TRBV11-2
ASSLALGEQY
>TRBJ2-3|-|TRBV10-3
AISESRDSLSTDTQY
>TRBJ1-1|few|TRBV10-3
AISSGRNMNTEAF
>TRBJ1-2|many|TRBV6-9
ASSYTGVGANYGYT
>TRBJ1-5|few|TRBV6-1
ASSLGRGEGNQPQH
>TRBJ2-4|-|TRBV28
ASSQDRARNIQY
>TRBJ1-5|-|TRBV12-3/TRBV12-4
ASSLTGGLNQPQH
>TRBJ2-3|-|TRBV12-3/TRBV12-4
ASSPSSGSTDTQY